This T cell receptor (beta chain) was captured in a study of T cell responses to AZD1222 COVID-19 vaccine. The protocol was immunoSEQ multiplex PCR, while the TCRdb copy is restricted to in-frame clones and leaves out a portion. The table has roughly 140,000 clones, more than 85% seen once. CDR1 and CDR2 from the germline V gene are LNHDA and SQIVND (reference sequence). This CDR3 contains 17 residues. Deletions cut 2 bases from V and 5 bases from J, with 18 bases between. The receptor's source is an adult who received the AZD1222 COVID-19 vaccine. V gene TRBV19 combines with J gene TRBJ1-4, with a possible D match to TRBD1 (5 bases). The sample in question was peripheral blood, obtained 28 days after the second AZD1222 dose. The CDR3 DNA sequence: TGTGCCAGTAGTATATTATCCTTCGGCAGGACAAATGAAAAACTGTTTTTT. Translated, it gives CASSILSFGRTNEKLFF.